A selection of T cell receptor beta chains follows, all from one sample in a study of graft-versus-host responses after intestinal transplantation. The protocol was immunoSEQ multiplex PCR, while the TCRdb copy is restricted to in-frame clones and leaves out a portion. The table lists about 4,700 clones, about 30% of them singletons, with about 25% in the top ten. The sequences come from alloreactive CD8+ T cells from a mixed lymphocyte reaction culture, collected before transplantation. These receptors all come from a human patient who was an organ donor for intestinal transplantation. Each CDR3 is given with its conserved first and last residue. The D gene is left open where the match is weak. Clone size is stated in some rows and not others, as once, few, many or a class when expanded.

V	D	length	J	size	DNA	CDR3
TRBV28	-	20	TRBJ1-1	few	TGTGCCAGCAGTTCCCCTTTTCAGCGTCGTTTATCCTCATATGATCCTGAAGCTTTCTTT	CASSSPFQRRLSSYDPEAFF
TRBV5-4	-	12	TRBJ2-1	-	TGTGCCAGCAGCCGTCCGGGATATGAGCAGTTCTTC	CASSRPGYEQFF
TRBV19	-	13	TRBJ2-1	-	TGTGCCAGTAGTATATCGGCGGGGCGTGAGCAGTTCTTC	CASSISAGREQFF
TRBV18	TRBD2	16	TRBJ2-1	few	TGTGCCAGCTCACCATTTAGCGGGGGGGCCGCTTATGAGCAGTTCTTC	CASSPFSGGAAYEQFF
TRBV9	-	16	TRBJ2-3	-	TGTGCCAGCAGCGAGAGGGACTCCGGATCCACAGATACGCAGTATTTT	CASSERDSGSTDTQYF
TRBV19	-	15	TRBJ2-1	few	TGTGCCAGTAGTATCTTGGCAGCGGTCTACAATGAGCAGTTCTTC	CASSILAAVYNEQFF
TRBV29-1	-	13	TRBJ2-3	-	TGCAGCGTTGAAGAACAGAGCACAGATACGCAGTATTTT	CSVEEQSTDTQYF
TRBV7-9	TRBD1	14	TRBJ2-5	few	TGTGCCAGCAGCTTGACCAGGGGGCTGGAGACCCAGTACTTC	CASSLTRGLETQYF
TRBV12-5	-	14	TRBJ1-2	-	TGTGCTAGTGGTTTTACGCAGGGCACCTATGGCTACACCTTC	CASGFTQGTYGYTF
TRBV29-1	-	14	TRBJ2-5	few	TGCAGCGTTATCCCGATCGACAGTCAAGAGACCCAGTACTTC	CSVIPIDSQETQYF
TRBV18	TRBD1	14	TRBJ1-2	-	TGTGCCATCCCGAGGGTCGACAGGGGCTATGGCTACACCTTC	CAIPRVDRGYGYTF
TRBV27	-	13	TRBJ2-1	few	TGTGCCAGCTCGATAGGAGGGGTCTATGAGCAGTTCTTC	CASSIGGVYEQFF
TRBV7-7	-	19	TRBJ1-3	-	TGTGCTAGCAGCTTAGCAGCACGTCCTAACAGATACTCTGGAAACACCATATATTTT	CASSLAARPNRYSGNTIYF
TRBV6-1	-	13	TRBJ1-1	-	TGTGCCAGCCTCCGGGGGGGCTTAACTGAAGCTTTCTTT	CASLRGGLTEAFF